This TCR beta chain was captured in a study of monozygotic twins with cystic fibrosis. Regarding the study as a whole: Low clonality (median approximately 0.0095) suggested a mostly naive repertoire. Nucleotide-identical clonotype sharing was significantly higher within monozygotic CF twin pairs than between unrelated CF individuals.

Sequencing used immunoSEQ multiplex PCR; TCRdb keeps in-frame clones, though not all of them. Of just over 35,000 clones listed, just over 90% are singletons. In regard to this clone: Its specificity is unknown.

The CDR3 contains 17 residues. Looked up from germline, CDR1 is LGHNA and CDR2 is YNFKEQ. Trimming cost V 1 base and J 4 bases, with 20 bases left between them. The TCR was taken from a boy aged 2 to 9 with cystic fibrosis. The V call is TRBV4-2, the J call TRBJ2-7, with D possibly matching TRBD2 (6 bases). Material: blood. CDR3 in amino acids: CASSQAREGGAKYEQYF. CDR3 nucleotide sequence: TGTGCCAGCAGCCAAGCCCGAGAAGGCGGGGCGAAATACGAGCAGTACTTC.